Sequencing of this TCR beta chain was carried out in a study of CD8+ T cells in alopecia areata (dated by TCRdb to 2016 to 2018). Turning to the overall study: The treated patients, all with moderate-to-severe alopecia areata, were enrolled in an open-label pilot trial of oral tofacitinib given at 5 to 10 mg twice daily. Patients stayed on tofacitinib for 6 to 18 months and then had 6 months of follow-up off drug so that delayed response and recurrence could be assessed. High-throughput TCRbeta sequencing was used to examine T cell clonal expansion in alopecia areata in both the C3H/HeJ mouse model and human patients. On the human side, TCRbeta sequencing was run on scalp tissue and on sorted CD4+ and CD8+ peripheral blood T cells from healthy controls and from alopecia areata patients with either patchy or totalis/universalis disease. Biopsies were taken from tofacitinib-treated patients at baseline and again at 4 and 24 weeks into treatment, and several of those patients also had a later scalp biopsy. Scalp clonality was compared among normal scalp (n=4), patchy alopecia areata scalp (n=8), and alopecia totalis/universalis scalp (n=8). The RNA source kit depended on sample type: the PAXgene miRNA kit for fixed scalp, the miRNeasy kit for PBMCs, and the RNeasy kit for mouse skin. TCRbeta CDR3 regions were amplified by immunoSEQ multiplex PCR using 35 Vbeta forward and 13 Jbeta reverse primers.

The label giving this sample's time point can be read as: baseline before oral tofacitinib. Peripheral blood and lesional scalp punch biopsies were obtained from patients with alopecia areata. PBMCs were separated by density centrifugation and stained for CD3, CD4 and CD8, after which CD4+ and CD8+ T cells were sorted on a FACSAria. From the cysteine through the phenylalanine, the CDR3 covers 15 amino acids. Here the CDR3 DNA is all that survives: 45 bases in frame from base 1. Via the germline V gene, CDR1 is SGHRS and CDR2 YFSETQ. V loses 4 bases of germline sequence and J loses 2 bases, and the interval between the two ends is 13 bases. General conclusions and limits of the study: Shared TCR sequences between patients were less evident than in mice, which may be partly attributable to HLA diversity in the patient population. Scalp TCR repertoire analysis is complicated because resident alphabeta T cells in normal human skin are also sequenced, whereas mouse skin is dominated by gammadelta T cells. Compared with normal scalp, lesional scalp, particularly in alopecia totalis/universalis, had higher clonality and more expanded CD8+ clones, which suggests antigenic drive.

Concerning this clone itself: Its antigen remains unidentified. No clone much larger than this one lies a single base away; base qualities are absent.

The library came from the immunoSEQ multiplex PCR assay. RNA was extracted from all samples and reverse transcribed into cDNA as template for TCR sequencing. SuperScript III was used for first-strand cDNA synthesis, primed with a 2:1 mix of oligo-dT and random hexamers. A synthetic immune receptor repertoire was used to assess amplification bias, and residual bias was removed computationally. The paper's processing steps were these. Raw reads were preprocessed for error removal, and CDR3 was defined according to IMGT conventions as running from the conserved cysteine to phenylalanine. To get clonality, Shannon entropy was normalized by log2 of the number of productive unique TCRs and the result was subtracted from 1. CD4 or CD8 identity of scalp clones was inferred by cross-referencing scalp TCRbeta sequences with sorted blood CD4 and CD8 repertoires. The source is immuneACCESS, and TCRdb retained only in-frame sequences with V and J called. Part of the clones is not carried over; for the studies checked, unresolved V genes explain less than half of this, and the remainder is unexplained. That table is the source of V, J and clone size, and D and trimming were worked out from the DNA. This sample holds around 250,000 clones; under 70% were observed only once. The ten largest account for 1% to 1.5% of the sample.

The clonotype comes from a human donor with alopecia areata. The V and J genes are TRBV5-1 and TRBJ1-5, with no confident D gene call. The starting material was CD4+ T cells sorted from blood, obtained at week 0. The encoded CDR3 is CASSEHSGGNQPQHF. In nucleotides, the sequence is TGCGCCAGCAGCGAACACTCCGGGGGCAATCAGCCCCAGCATTTT.